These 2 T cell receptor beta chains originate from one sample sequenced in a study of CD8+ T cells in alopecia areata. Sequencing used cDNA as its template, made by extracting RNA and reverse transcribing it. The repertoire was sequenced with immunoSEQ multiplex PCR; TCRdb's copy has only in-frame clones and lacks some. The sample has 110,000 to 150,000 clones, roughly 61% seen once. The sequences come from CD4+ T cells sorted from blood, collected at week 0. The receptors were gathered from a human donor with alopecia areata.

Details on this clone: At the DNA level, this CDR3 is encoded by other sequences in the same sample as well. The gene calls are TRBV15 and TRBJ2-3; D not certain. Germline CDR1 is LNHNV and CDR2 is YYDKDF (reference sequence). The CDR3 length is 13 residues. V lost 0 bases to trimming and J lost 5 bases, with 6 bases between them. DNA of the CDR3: TGTGCCACCAGCAGAGATCGGGTAGATACGCAGTATTTT. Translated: CATSRDRVDTQYF.

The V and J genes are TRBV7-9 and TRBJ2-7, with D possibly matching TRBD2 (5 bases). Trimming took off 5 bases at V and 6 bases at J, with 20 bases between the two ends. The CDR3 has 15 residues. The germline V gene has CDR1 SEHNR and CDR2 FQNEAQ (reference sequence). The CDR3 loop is CASSPGPREGSEQYF. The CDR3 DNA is TGTGCCAGCAGCCCTGGACCAAGGGAAGGGAGCGAGCAGTACTTC.